This TCR beta chain came from a study of shared clonotypes between healthy human individuals. The V gene end was trimmed by 1 base and the J gene end by 3 bases; junction bases not matched to a gene: 0. Germline V gene sequence: CDR1 LGHNA, CDR2 YNFKEQ. This CDR3 is built from 15 residues. Using immunoSEQ multiplex PCR, the repertoire was profiled, and TCRdb retains in-frame clones only, with some absent. The sample lists around 700,000 clones, about three quarters seen once, with about 1.8% in the top ten. Sequencing was done on a sample of memory CD4+ T cells sorted from blood. As to subset: CD45RA-negative fraction. The chain joins TRBV4-2 to TRBJ2-2; 9 bases are shared with TRBD1. The origin of this receptor is a woman in her thirties in good health. The CDR3, as DNA: TGTGCCAGCAGCCAAGGGACAGGGGACACCGGGGAGCTGTTTTTT. Translated: CASSQGTGDTGELFF.